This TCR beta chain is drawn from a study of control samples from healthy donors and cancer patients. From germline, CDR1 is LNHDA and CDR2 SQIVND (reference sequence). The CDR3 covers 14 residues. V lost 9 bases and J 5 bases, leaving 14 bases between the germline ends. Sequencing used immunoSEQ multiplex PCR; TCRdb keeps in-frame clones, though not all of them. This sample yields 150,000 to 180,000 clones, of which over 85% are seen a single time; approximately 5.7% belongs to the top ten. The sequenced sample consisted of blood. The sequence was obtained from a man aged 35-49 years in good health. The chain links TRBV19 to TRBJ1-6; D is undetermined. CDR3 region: CASRAEAHNSPLHF. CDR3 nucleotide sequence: TGTGCCAGCCGGGCCGAGGCCCATAATTCACCCCTCCACTTT. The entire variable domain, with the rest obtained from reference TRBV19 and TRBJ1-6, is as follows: DGGITQSPKYLFRKEGQNVTLSCEQNLNHDAMYWYRQDPGQGLRLIYYSQIVNDFQKGDIAEGYSVSREKKESFPLTVTSAQKNPTAFYLCASRAEAHNSPLHFGNGTRLTVT.